This T cell receptor beta chain came from a study of cytomegalovirus exposure and HLA in healthy donors. Study in general: An earlier analysis found fewer than 120 million unique TCR beta sequences from approximately 200 million T cells.

Germline loops: CDR1 SGDLS, CDR2 YYNGEE. Trimming stripped 0 bases from V and 8 bases from J, with 17 bases between. This CDR3 is built from 16 residues. With 60 Vbeta and 13 Jbeta primers, the PCR was carried out. Some clones are missing from TCRdb's copy, which holds only in-frame ones; the method was immunoSEQ multiplex PCR. The sample holds some 170,000 clones, 70% to 85% seen once. General observations from the study: An analysis that came later showed most CMV-associated TCR beta chains appearing HLA-restricted. CMV antigen specificity was confirmed in vitro for three CMV-associated chains. Among donors in an Asian-associated ancestry cluster, a later analysis reportedly found fewer N-insertions than the roughly 700-donor mean.

Notes on this clone: What it binds is not known.

The chain is built from TRBV9 and TRBJ1-4; no clear D gene. Sequences were obtained from PBMCs. The origin of this receptor is a man in his thirties or forties in good health and CMV-seropositive. The CDR3 region is CASSVEGVGKGEKLFF. The CDR3, as DNA: TGTGCCAGCAGCGTAGAGGGAGTGGGGAAAGGCGAAAAACTGTTTTTT.